The clone carrying this T cell receptor beta chain came up many times. Its specificity is not known. With 10-nucleotide random UMIs, 5'RACE was used to make the cDNA. Per sequencing run, 15-18 subjects together gave over 190 million TCR-beta sequences. TCRdb re-analysed the 5' RACE reads in MiXCR, keeping a single row per CDR3 protein. Among fewer than 85,000 distinct CDR3 sequences listed, roughly 4.5% were seen once. CDR3 size: 18 residues. Trimming took 1 base from V and 8 from J; bases not matched to a gene: 15. The V gene's germline CDR1 is SGHRS and CDR2 YFSETQ. The source of the sample is a study of neurological immune-mediated disorders. The study, taken as a whole, reports: Phylogenetic grouping assigned the repertoires of 18 of 34 multiple sclerosis patients to one related-CDR3 cluster, which constitutes a possible signature.

Specimen: PBMCs. The TCR originated in an older woman with multiple sclerosis. The J gene is TRBJ1-6, the V gene TRBV5-1, with 7 bases that match TRBD1. The CDR3 bases are TGCGCCAGCAGCTTGTACTTGATTGGAGGGGGCGCGCATTCACCCCTCCACTTT. It codes for CASSLYLIGGGAHSPLHF.